What follows describes a single T cell receptor (beta chain). Antigen unknown. Isolating PBMCs gave at least 6 million of these cells per sample. It was with a sample-barcoded 5' primer and a J-beta primer mix that a second PCR of roughly 7 to 12 cycles was run. Every cDNA was tagged by a template-switch adaptor with 12 random nucleotides. In TCRdb, the 5' RACE reads were re-called with MiXCR into one record per CDR3 protein. The sample shows about 800,000 distinct CDR3 sequences, 58% of them seen only once. The sample comes from a study of blood T cells in healthy people across ages. Notes on the study in general: Per-million-T-cell TCR beta diversity fell roughly linearly with age. Investigators viewed diversity estimates from one million T cells as underestimates, the study reported.

CDR3 length: 17 residues. The germline CDR1 and CDR2 sequences are MNHEY and SVGEGT. V shed 2 bases, J shed 1 base, and the junction held 8 bases outside the gene matches. What was sequenced was blood. This rearrangement joins TRBV6-2 or TRBV6-3 to TRBJ2-5; TRBD2 matches 9 bases. The TCR was taken from a man aged 25-45 years in good health. The CDR3 DNA reads as TGTGCCAGCAGTTACGGAGCTAGCGGGGCCCTCCAAGAGACCCAGTACTTC. Protein product: CASSYGASGALQETQYF.